A selection of T cell receptor beta chains follows, all from one sample in a study of blood T cells in healthy people across ages. Via MiXCR, TCRdb re-called the 5' RACE reads, giving one row per CDR3 protein. The data contain 850,000 to 1,300,000 distinct CDR3 sequences, roughly 45% of them singletons. Sequenced input: blood. The receptors originated from a woman aged 55-69 years in good health. Each CDR3 is given with its conserved first and last residue. Clone size is given for some rows only: seen once, a few or many times, or a class if the clone is expanded.

V gene,clone size,J gene,CDR3 protein
TRBV10-3,.,TRBJ2-7,CAAGQTYEQYF
TRBV28,.,TRBJ2-1,CASSPQQNLGEQFF
TRBV7-7,few,TRBJ2-5,CASSLERTGLETQYF
TRBV25-1,.,TRBJ2-1,CASRLNSGSFHEQFF
TRBV10-3,.,TRBJ1-2,CAISPGQGNYGYTF
TRBV25-1,.,TRBJ2-2,CASTFTQDPFAGELFF
TRBV5-1,once,TRBJ2-1,CASSLRGTIDNEQFF
TRBV2,few,TRBJ2-7,CASSPTGTGNYEQYF
TRBV5-6,.,TRBJ2-5,CASSLGLGGQETQYF
TRBV6-4,few,TRBJ2-7,CASRRLAVQYEQYF
TRBV7-2,.,.,CASSLPGVEQYF
TRBV25-1,.,TRBJ2-6,CASSGDRGYGANVLTF
TRBV7-9,.,TRBJ2-7,CASSLLGGLSSYEQYF
TRBV28,.,TRBJ2-7,CASTIPTNSYEQYF
TRBV14,.,TRBJ2-3,CASSYLGIWTDTQYF
TRBV7-2,.,TRBJ1-2,CASSRAQRGIYGYTF
TRBV5-1,few,TRBJ2-3,CASSLDPGVDTQYF
TRBV5-1,.,TRBJ2-3,CASSFSSGSADTQYF
TRBV14,.,TRBJ2-7,CASSHGAGGFYEQYF
TRBV12-5,few,TRBJ2-7,CASGPDWTYEQYF
TRBV10-3,.,TRBJ1-1,CAISDTRKNTEAFF
TRBV29-1,few,TRBJ1-2,CSVETGAQVYGYTF
TRBV20-1,.,TRBJ1-2,CSARVGTVYGYTF
TRBV7-9,few,TRBJ2-7,CASSLRPGLSYEQYF
TRBV7-2,few,TRBJ2-3,CASSLQVRETQYF
TRBV4-2,few,.,CASSQDGAGDYEQYF
TRBV4-1,.,TRBJ2-1,CASSQDPLRGADNEQFF
TRBV14,.,TRBJ1-2,CASSQVGGAQGGYTF
TRBV20-1,.,TRBJ2-2,CSARDPAGELFF
TRBV5-1,.,TRBJ2-5,CASSLAGRLQETQYF
TRBV5-1,.,TRBJ2-1,CASRRGREGGSYNEQFF
TRBV5-1,.,TRBJ1-1,CASSLGGAGVKDTEAFF
TRBV5-1,.,.,CASSLDASSLLYEQYF
TRBV20-1,.,TRBJ2-5,CSARDDGGEETQYF
TRBV20-1,few,TRBJ2-1,CSARGTSGHYNEQFF
TRBV7-9,few,TRBJ2-7,CASRKKTDYEQYF
TRBV3-1,few,TRBJ2-4,CASSQDGTRGYIQYF
TRBV4-1,few,TRBJ2-1,CASSQDRISYNEQFF
TRBV10-3,.,TRBJ2-1,CAIRTGTAKGNEQFF
TRBV20-1,.,TRBJ1-1,CSARQGVMNTEAFF
TRBV6-2/TRBV6-3,.,TRBJ2-1,CASGETGYAYNEQFF
TRBV2,.,TRBJ2-3,CAGNENLSTDTQYF
TRBV7-2,few,TRBJ2-1,CASSLEIGVLNEQFF
TRBV29-1,.,TRBJ1-5,CSVAVGGAGNQPQHF
TRBV20-1,.,TRBJ2-7,CSASERTGLRGEQYF
TRBV28,.,TRBJ2-6,CASSFGRGAYGANVLTF
TRBV29-1,.,TRBJ2-7,CSIRTGFNYEQYF
TRBV7-3,.,TRBJ1-1,CASSKDNTEAFF
TRBV7-9,.,TRBJ2-2,CASSLSRRANTGELFF
TRBV5-1,.,.,CASSLDGAGTPCEQYF
TRBV20-1,.,TRBJ2-7,CSADDRGLFEQYF
TRBV20-1,.,TRBJ1-4,CSARGPGNEKLFF
TRBV10-3,.,TRBJ2-2,CAISGSRLAGGSTGELFF
TRBV27,.,TRBJ2-5,CASSPSQGETQYF